The 15 T cell receptor beta chains given below trace back to one sample, sequenced in a study of CD8 T cells in ankylosing spondylitis. Antigens of these TCRs are unknown. TCRdb re-called the 5' RACE reads through MiXCR, storing one row per CDR3 protein. The sample has some 220,000 distinct CDR3 sequences; 5.5% to 7.5% are singletons. General study points: Ankylosing spondylitis blood appeared to be characterized by a TCR beta motif of several highly homologous variants.

The sample was blood, either unsorted or a sorted T cell fraction (not recorded which). The receptors were sampled from a male donor with ankylosing spondylitis.

This clonotype was seen many times. The chain is built from TRBV10-3 and TRBJ2-5, with D possibly TRBD2 on 5 matching bases. Trimming shortened V by 0 bases and J by 4 bases, and 12 bases separated the two germline ends. The CDR3 covers 15 residues. Germline values: CDR1 ENHRY, CDR2 SYGVKD. The CDR3 nucleotides are TGTGCCATCAGTGAGTCGAGGGCCCTGATAGAGACCCAGTACTTC. Translating it yields CAISESRALIETQYF.

This clonotype was found a few times. The J gene is TRBJ1-2, the V gene TRBV20-1; D remains unclear. CDR1 is DFQATT and CDR2 is SNEGSKA in the germline V gene (reference sequence). The CDR3 contains 14 residues. V shed 3 bases and J shed 6 bases, with 17 bases lying between them. Written as DNA, the CDR3 is TGCAGTGCTAGCCGCGAGGAGCAGTCAGATGGCTACACCTTC. It is translated as CSASREEQSDGYTF.

In its sample, this clonotype was seen a few times. The rearrangement uses TRBV6-1 and TRBJ2-7, with D maybe TRBD1 (5 bases). This CDR3 contains 13 residues. Per the germline V gene, CDR1 is MNHNS and CDR2 is SASEGT. The ends were cut back, 8 bases at V and 4 bases at J, with 15 bases in the middle. CDR3 DNA sequence: TGTGCCAGCTTGGACACGACTTTTTACGAGCAGTACTTC. It translates to CASLDTTFYEQYF.

The rearrangement joins TRBV6-2 or TRBV6-3 to TRBJ2-7, with TRBD2 as a possible D gene (5 bases). The CDR3 is 13 amino acids. Per germline, CDR1 MNHEY and CDR2 SVGEGT. The germline V and J ends were trimmed by 3 bases and 6 bases, with 12 bases remaining between them. The CDR3 sequence: CASSYRGSGEQYF. For the CDR3, the DNA is TGTGCCAGCAGTTATCGAGGGTCGGGCGAGCAGTACTTC.

This clonotype was observed at least ten times. The chain has TRBV5-6 and TRBJ1-2, with D perhaps TRBD1 (5 bases). Looked up from germline, CDR1 is SGHDT and CDR2 is YYEEEE. V lost 4 bases, J lost 7 bases, and 11 bases lay in between. This CDR3 has 12 residues. CDR3 protein: CASSPAGVGYTF. As DNA, the CDR3 is TGTGCCAGCAGCCCGGCGGGGGTTGGCTACACCTTC.

At least ten counts were recorded for this clonotype. This chain connects TRBV11-3 to TRBJ2-1; D is uncertain. CDR3 size: 13 residues. Germline V lookup: CDR1 SGHNT, CDR2 YENEEA. Trimming left V 3 bases short and J 8 bases short, with 11 bases between. In DNA, the CDR3 is TGTGCCAGCAGCTTGAGTAATTCTTATGAGCAGTTCTTC. Translation: CASSLSNSYEQFF.

The V and J genes are TRBV4-3 and TRBJ2-2, with D perhaps matching TRBD2 (6 bases). Trimming cost V 6 bases and J 0 bases, with 14 bases left between them. Germline V gene sequence: CDR1 LGHNA, CDR2 YSLEER. The CDR3 totals 16 residues. CDR3: CASSRGRHANTGELFF. Written as DNA, the CDR3 is TGCGCCAGCAGTCGGGGGAGACATGCGAACACCGGGGAGCTGTTTTTT.

In this sample, this clonotype turned up many times. The rearrangement links TRBV30 to TRBJ2-7, with a possible D match to TRBD1 (5 bases). The CDR3 is 12 residues long. Germline CDR1 GTSNPN, CDR2 SVGIG (reference sequence). V lost 3 bases, J lost 4 bases, and 10 bases lay in between. The CDR3 loop is CAWSGQGYEQYF. In DNA, the CDR3 is TGTGCCTGGAGCGGGCAGGGATACGAGCAGTACTTC.

This clonotype was seen many times. The J gene is TRBJ2-7, the V gene TRBV6-1; 7 bases match TRBD1. V lost 5 bases, J lost 4 bases, and 5 bases stayed unmatched. The CDR3 covers 13 residues. CDR1 MNHNS and CDR2 SASEGT come from the germline V gene. The CDR3 nucleotides are TGTGCCAGCAGTAAAAACAGGGGATACGAGCAGTACTTC. This gives the protein CASSKNRGYEQYF.

This clonotype has at least ten counts. The V gene is TRBV7-8, the J gene TRBJ1-6; perhaps TRBD1 as D (5 bases). The CDR3 loop spans 15 amino acids. The germline gives CDR1 SGHVS, CDR2 FQNEAQ. V was shortened by 1 base and J by 7 bases, with 11 bases between the two germline ends. The CDR3 DNA sequence: TGTGCCAGCAGCTTAGTTCGAGGGGTGAATTCACCCCTCCACTTT. Its protein is CASSLVRGVNSPLHF.

This clonotype occurred many times. This rearrangement joins TRBV10-3 to TRBJ1-2; D gene ambiguous. This CDR3 comprises 14 residues. V lost 9 bases to trimming and J lost 2 bases, with 16 bases between them. Germline loops: CDR1 ENHRY, CDR2 SYGVKD. The CDR3 nucleotides are TGTGCCATGCTACCGGACGGGTCAAACTATGGCTACACCTTC. Its translation: CAMLPDGSNYGYTF.

This sequence joins TRBV27 and TRBJ2-6; 9 bases fit TRBD1. The CDR3 length is 16 residues. The V segment lost 9 bases and the J segment 0 bases; nucleotides outside the gene matches: 6. Germline loops: CDR1 MNHEY, CDR2 SMNVEV (reference sequence). The CDR3 here is CASTGGILSGANVLTF. The CDR3 coding sequence is TGTGCCAGTACAGGGGGCATTCTCTCTGGGGCCAACGTCCTGACTTTC.

This clonotype was found many times. The J gene is TRBJ2-3, the V gene TRBV20-1, with 9 bases matching TRBD2. CDR3 length: 15 residues. The ends lost 0 bases at V and 3 bases at J; junction bases unmatched: 4. Germline lookup yields CDR1 DFQATT and CDR2 SNEGSKA (reference sequence). This CDR3 reads CSARDKRGATDTQYF. In DNA, the CDR3 is TGCAGTGCTAGAGACAAGCGGGGGGCTACAGATACGCAGTATTTT.

This clonotype was counted a few times. V is TRBV11-2 and J is TRBJ2-2; D is undetermined. Germline V gene data show CDR1 as SGHAT and CDR2 as FQNNGV. V lost 1 base, J lost 6 bases, and 9 bases lay in between. The CDR3 consists of 14 residues. The CDR3 nucleotides read TGTGCCAGCAGCTTAGGACCTGGGGCCGGGGAGCTGTTTTTT. It is translated as CASSLGPGAGELFF.

This clonotype came up many times. The V gene is TRBV7-8, the J gene TRBJ1-2; 10 bases map to TRBD1. CDR3 length: 15 amino acids. Germline-derived CDR1 and CDR2 are SGHVS and FQNEAQ. V was clipped by 3 bases and J by 5 bases; unmatched bases: 6. The CDR3 DNA follows: TGTGCCAGCAGCTTGACTGGGACAGGGGTTTATGGCTACACCTTC. Translation: CASSLTGTGVYGYTF.